This section outlines one TCR beta chain sequence together with its context. Antigen specificity is unknown. V lost 0 bases and J lost 4, with 6 bases in between. Germline values: CDR1 MGHRA, CDR2 YSYEKL. This CDR3 has 13 amino acids. TCRdb keeps only in-frame clones here, not all; method: immunoSEQ multiplex PCR. The sample consists of around 90,000 clones, approximately 95% of them appearing once. The entry originates in a study of graft-versus-host responses after intestinal transplantation. Overall study context: All of the recipients had induction that used anti-thymocyte globulin, then tacrolimus and steroids for two to three years. Whole-study results and caveats: The authors found GvH clones in recipient marrow, some appearing first in ileum or blood.

The sample here was unstimulated CD8+ T cells sorted from spleen or lymph node cells, taken before intestinal transplant. The sequence was obtained from a human donor who received an intestinal transplant. The chain joins TRBV4-1 to TRBJ1-2, with D unclear. The CDR3 nucleotides are TGCGCCAGCAGCCAAGACCCAGTCTATGGCTACACCTTC. Protein: CASSQDPVYGYTF.